These 20 T cell receptor beta chains were sequenced from one sample in a study of cytomegalovirus exposure and HLA in healthy donors. The PCR employed 60 Vbeta primers together with 13 Jbeta primers. Some clones are missing from TCRdb's copy, which holds only in-frame ones; the method was immunoSEQ multiplex PCR. The sample holds 170,000 or so clones; over 75% are singletons and the top ten take 1.5% to 2%. The sample comprised PBMCs. The source is a woman aged 25 to 39 in good health and CMV-seronegative.

DNA for the CDR3: TGTGCCAGCAGTTACCAACTATCGATTTCTGGAAACACCATATATTTT. Translating gives CASSYQLSISGNTIYF. V usage is TRBV6-6 and J usage is TRBJ1-3; no reliable D call. Germline V gene sequence: CDR1 MNHNY, CDR2 SVGAGI (reference sequence). The CDR3 length is 16 residues. V was cut by 2 bases and J by 1 base, with 12 bases left in between.

This rearrangement joins TRBV18 to TRBJ2-5; D gene ambiguous. This CDR3 comprises 13 residues. Germline V gene sequence: CDR1 KGHSH, CDR2 LQKENI. Trimming removed 2 bases at V and 5 bases at J, with 9 bases between. Here the CDR3 DNA reads TGTGCCAGCTCACCAGATAGAGAGGAGACCCAGTACTTC. Protein sequence: CASSPDREETQYF.

The rearrangement joins TRBV19 to TRBJ1-1; D ambiguous. Per germline, CDR1 LNHDA and CDR2 SQIVND (reference sequence). The germline V and J ends were trimmed by 9 bases and 1 base, with 18 bases remaining between them. This CDR3 is built from 15 residues. Here the CDR3 DNA reads TGTGCCAGCAAGCGAGATGCCCGCTCGAACACTGAAGCTTTCTTT. Translation gives CASKRDARSNTEAFF. Looking up the rest from reference TRBV19 and TRBJ1-1 gives the full variable domain: DGGITQSPKYLFRKEGQNVTLSCEQNLNHDAMYWYRQDPGQGLRLIYYSQIVNDFQKGDIAEGYSVSREKKESFPLTVTSAQKNPTAFYLCASKRDARSNTEAFFGQGTRLTVV.

In this sample, this clone turned up a few times. The CDR3 DNA reads TGTGCCACCAGCGGCTGGCCTAATGAGCAGTTCTTC. Translating gives CATSGWPNEQFF. The J gene is TRBJ2-1, the V gene TRBV19, with D maybe TRBD2 (5 bases). Trimming removed 10 bases at V and 7 bases at J, with 14 bases between. The CDR3 covers 12 residues. Germline values: CDR1 LNHDA, CDR2 SQIVND (reference sequence).

Concerning this clone: The germline gene is not matched at one end of the junction; a read error may be the cause. The chain combines TRBV7-2 with TRBJ1-2; D might be TRBD1 (5 bases). This CDR3 spans 11 amino acids. The germline gives CDR1 SGHTA, CDR2 FQGNSA. CDR3 in amino acids: CASSLAQGLIF. Written as DNA, the CDR3 is TGTGCCAGCAGCTTAGCGCAGGGCCTAATCTTC. Full variable domain (outside the CDR3, taken from reference TRBV7-2 and TRBJ1-2): GAGVSQSPSNKVTEKGKDVELRCDPISGHTALYWYRQSLGQGLEFLIYFQGNSAPDKSGLPSDRFSAERTGGSVSTLTIQRTQQEDSAVYLCASSLAQGLIFGSGTRLTVV.

The chain has TRBV5-6 and TRBJ2-1; 11 bases align to TRBD2. V lost 4 bases and J lost 4; bases outside the gene matches: 7. This CDR3 is 16 amino acids long. CDR1 is SGHDT, CDR2 YYEEEE, per germline. Written as DNA, the CDR3 is TGTGCCAGCAGCCACTGGACTAGCGGGCGGTACAATGAGCAGTTCTTC. Encoded protein: CASSHWTSGRYNEQFF.

This chain links TRBV29-1 with TRBJ2-2, with D possibly TRBD1 on 6 matching bases. Germline V gene sequence: CDR1 SQVTM, CDR2 ANQGSEA. The V end lost 7 bases, the J end lost 5 bases, and 17 bases lay between the germline ends. This CDR3 contains 14 residues. For the CDR3, the DNA is TGCAGCGCCACCAGGGGCATCGGAACCGGGGAGCTGTTTTTT. Its translation: CSATRGIGTGELFF.

The count of this clone is one. The V gene is TRBV7-8, the J gene TRBJ2-2, with TRBD2 matching over 8 bases. The CDR3 covers 17 residues. Germline V gene sequence: CDR1 SGHVS, CDR2 FQNEAQ. V was pared by 5 bases and J by 5 bases, with 13 bases of the junction left unmatched. The CDR3 DNA sequence: TGTGCCAGCAGCGTAGAGTTAGCTAGCGGGTGGACCGGGGAGCTGTTTTTT. Protein: CASSVELASGWTGELFF.

The chain recombines TRBV5-1 with TRBJ2-4; D is perhaps TRBD1 (5 bases). The CDR3 extends over 15 amino acids. The V end lost 2 bases, the J end lost 0 bases, and 9 bases lay between the germline ends. The germline V gene has CDR1 SGHRS and CDR2 YFSETQ. CDR3 in DNA: TGCGCCAGCAGCTTTGGTCAGGGAGCCAAAAACATTCAGTACTTC. Its protein is CASSFGQGAKNIQYF.

This chain uses TRBV9 with TRBJ1-3, with D perhaps TRBD1 (5 bases). The germline V gene encodes CDR1 SGDLS and CDR2 YYNGEE. V was cut by 0 bases and J by 8 bases, with 9 bases left in between. This CDR3 comprises 13 residues. The CDR3 DNA follows: TGTGCCAGCAGCGTAGCAGGGATGGACACCATATATTTT. Its protein is CASSVAGMDTIYF.

This chain connects TRBV5-6 to TRBJ1-5; tentative D call: TRBD1 (5 bases). This CDR3 has 14 residues. With 5 bases removed from V and 6 bases from J, the gap between germline ends came to 15 bases. CDR1 is SGHDT, CDR2 YYEEEE, per germline. The DNA of the CDR3 is TGTGCCAGCAGTCGGACGGGGCGGGGTCAGCCCCAGCATTTT. This codes for CASSRTGRGQPQHF.

The gene calls are TRBV7-3 and TRBJ1-1; D not certain. The V and J ends lost 1 base and 0 bases respectively, with 6 bases between them. CDR3 length: 14 amino acids. Germline V CDR1 and CDR2: SGHTA, FQGTGA. CDR3: CASSLSPVNTEAFF. The CDR3 region has the DNA TGTGCCAGCAGCTTAAGTCCAGTGAACACTGAAGCTTTCTTT.

A few counts support this clone. The CDR3 sequence is CASSQDHGGFYEQYF. The CDR3 coding sequence is TGCGCCAGCAGCCAAGATCACGGGGGTTTCTACGAGCAGTACTTC. V is TRBV4-1 and J is TRBJ2-7; weak D call: TRBD2 (6 bases). Germline V lookup: CDR1 MGHRA, CDR2 YSYEKL. CDR3 length: 15 residues. V gave up 0 bases and J gave up 3 bases, with 12 bases separating them.

This clone was observed a single time. The CDR3, as DNA: TGTGCCAGTAGCGGGCTAGAGGGGACAGGGCCCGTTCCTGGGGCCAACGTCCTGACTTTC. As protein: CASSGLEGTGPVPGANVLTF. The chain uses TRBV19 and TRBJ2-6; 9 nucleotides align to TRBD1. The CDR3 has 20 residues. The V and J ends lost 6 bases and 2 bases, in that order; junction bases with no gene match: 17. Germline assignment: CDR1 LNHDA and CDR2 SQIVND (reference sequence).

The chain links TRBV28 to TRBJ2-7, with 9 bases that match TRBD2. Per germline, CDR1 MDHEN and CDR2 SYDVKM. The J segment lost 4 bases and the V segment lost 6 bases, leaving 13 bases of the junction unmatched. The length of the CDR3 is 16 residues. CDR3 coding DNA: TGTGCCAGCAGACGATGGATGGCGGGAGGGTGGTACGAGCAGTACTTC. It translates to CASRRWMAGGWYEQYF.

The V and J genes are TRBV28 and TRBJ2-1, with 11 positions matching TRBD1. CDR1 is MDHEN and CDR2 is SYDVKM in the germline V gene. The CDR3 is 15 amino acids. V lost 4 bases and J lost 8; bases outside the gene matches: 7. The DNA for the CDR3 is TGTGCCAGCAGTTCCTCGGACAGGGGGCTAGATGAGCAGTTCTTC. Translating gives CASSSSDRGLDEQFF.

The rearrangement uses TRBV5-1 and TRBJ2-7; tentatively, D is TRBD1 (7 bases). CDR3 size: 14 residues. The germline V gene encodes CDR1 SGHRS and CDR2 YFSETQ. V lost 0 bases and J 10 bases, leaving 17 bases between the germline ends. This chain's CDR3 is CASSLEGRGVKQYF. The CDR3 nucleotides are TGCGCCAGCAGCTTGGAAGGCAGGGGGGTCAAACAGTACTTC.

The chain couples TRBV28 to TRBJ2-4; 10 bases are shared with TRBD1. In germline, CDR1 is MDHEN, CDR2 SYDVKM. The CDR3 runs to 14 residues. J gave up 8 bases and V 6 bases, and 7 bases lay outside the gene matches. The DNA of the CDR3 is TGTGCCAGCAGCCGCCGGGACAGGGGCCACATTCAGTACTTC. This codes for CASSRRDRGHIQYF.

The chain is built from TRBV30 and TRBJ2-5; 10 bases line up with TRBD2. V lost 2 bases, J lost 7 bases, and 10 bases stayed unmatched. This CDR3 comprises 15 residues. The germline gives CDR1 GTSNPN, CDR2 SVGIG (reference sequence). The CDR3 loop is CAWSRTSGDLGTQYF. The CDR3 DNA is TGTGCCTGGAGTAGAACTAGCGGGGACTTGGGGACCCAGTACTTC.

The sample holds one count of this clone. This chain connects TRBV7-8 to TRBJ2-7; D is unclear. The CDR3 runs to 16 residues. V lost 2 bases and J lost 3, with 17 bases in between. Germline CDR1 and CDR2: SGHVS and FQNEAQ. The CDR3 DNA sequence: TGTGCCAGCAGCTTATATCGGGTTTTAATGGTCTACGAGCAGTACTTC. Amino acids: CASSLYRVLMVYEQYF.